One sample yielded the 27 T cell receptor beta chains listed below, sequenced in a study of T-cell reconstitution after alpha-beta-depleted transplantation in children. TCRbeta library preparation incorporated unique molecular identifiers. MiXCR was run by TCRdb on the PCR reads, yielding one entry per CDR3 protein. Here the sample spans fewer than 120,000 distinct CDR3 sequences, around 10% being singletons. This sample comprised PBMCs from the stem cell graft donor, obtained from the stem cell graft. The receptors stem from a human donor who donated a stem cell graft to a child with acute lymphoblastic leukemia.

This clonotype was observed many times. Mismatch with germline at one junction end may stem from a read error. The chain is built from TRBV20-1 and TRBJ1-2, with a tentative D call TRBD1 (5 bases). Germline loops: CDR1 DFQATT, CDR2 SNEGSKA (reference sequence). The CDR3 loop spans 12 amino acids. The CDR3 sequence: CSALGPSETVAF. CDR3 sequence (DNA): TGCAGTGCCCTGGGACCCTCCGAAACCGTAGCCTTC.

This clonotype was recorded at least ten times. Here the CDR3 reads CASSHNGEYTEAFF. In nucleotides, the CDR3 is TGTGCCAGCAGCCATAACGGGGAGTACACTGAAGCTTTCTTT. J is TRBJ1-1 and V is TRBV3-1; D is uncertain. V was shortened by 3 bases and J by 3 bases, with 11 bases between the two germline ends. The CDR3 has 14 residues. Per germline, CDR1 LGHDT and CDR2 YNNKEL (reference sequence).

This clonotype has a count of ten or more. The chain has TRBV14 and TRBJ1-1, with D tentatively TRBD1 (5 bases). Trimming stripped 1 base from V and 7 bases from J, with 10 bases between. Germline assignment: CDR1 SGHDN and CDR2 FVKESK. The length of the CDR3 is 13 residues. The CDR3 protein is CASSQAGYGEAFF. The CDR3 nucleotides read TGTGCCAGCAGCCAAGCAGGGTACGGTGAAGCTTTCTTT.

This clonotype showed up many times. The genes are TRBV27 and TRBJ2-7, with TRBD2 as a possible D gene (6 bases). Germline CDR1 is MNHEY and CDR2 is SMNVEV (reference sequence). V was pared by 5 bases and J by 2 bases, with 16 bases between. The CDR3 loop spans 15 amino acids. DNA of the CDR3: TGTGCCAGCAGTCCCCTGGGGGGTAGGACCTACGAGCAGTACTTC. It codes for CASSPLGGRTYEQYF.

In this sample, this clonotype turned up many times. The chain has TRBV6-5 and TRBJ2-7; D ambiguous. CDR3 length equals 13 residues. Deletions cut 4 bases from V and 3 bases from J, with 10 bases between. CDR1 MNHEY and CDR2 SVGAGI come from the germline V gene. The chain's CDR3 is CASSSSTCYEQYF. The DNA of the CDR3 is TGTGCCAGCAGTTCGTCGACCTGCTACGAGCAGTACTTC.

The chain recombines TRBV12-3 or TRBV12-4 with TRBJ1-4, with a weak D call TRBD1 (5 bases). This CDR3 is 15 amino acids long. The V end lost 5 bases, the J end lost 3 bases, and 13 bases lay between the germline ends. CDR3 in amino acids: CASSPLRASNEKLFF. In DNA form, the CDR3 reads TGTGCCAGCAGTCCCCTCAGGGCGTCTAATGAAAAACTGTTTTTT.

The chain has TRBV2 and TRBJ1-1, with 7 nucleotides matching TRBD1. The CDR3 is 16 amino acids. V dropped 2 bases and J dropped 1; count of bases not matched to a gene: 7. Germline V lookup: CDR1 SNHLY, CDR2 FYNNEI. CDR3 amino acids: CASSESPRQGNTEAFF. The CDR3 coding sequence is TGTGCCAGCAGTGAATCTCCCAGACAGGGGAACACTGAAGCTTTCTTT.

This clonotype was recorded many times. V is TRBV20-1 and J is TRBJ2-7; D is possibly TRBD1 or TRBD2 (5 bases each). CDR3 length: 14 amino acids. Germline assignment: CDR1 DFQATT and CDR2 SNEGSKA (reference sequence). Trimming shortened V by 0 bases and J by 7 bases, and 16 bases separated the two germline ends. The DNA of the CDR3 is TGCAGTGCTAGAGATCTTCGTCCAGGGAGAGAGCAGTACTTC. Translating it yields CSARDLRPGREQYF.

The chain recombines TRBV11-2 with TRBJ1-3; the D gene is possibly TRBD1 (5 bases). Between the trimmed V and J ends, which lost 0 bases and 4 bases, there was a span of 19 bases. The CDR3 runs 18 residues. Germline-derived CDR1 and CDR2 are SGHAT and FQNNGV. CDR3 DNA: TGTGCCAGCAGCTTAGACCTGTCGGAGGGGTCCTGGGGAAACACCATATATTTT. Residues: CASSLDLSEGSWGNTIYF.

For this clonotype: A much larger clone differs from this one at a single base, so this may be a read error. The chain has TRBV20-1 and TRBJ2-7; possibly TRBD2 for D (8 bases). CDR1 and CDR2 from the germline V gene are DFQATT and SNEGSKA (reference sequence). CDR3 length: 13 residues. The CDR3 here is CSVKGAGGYEQSF. In DNA, the CDR3 is TGCAGTGTTAAGGGGGCGGGGGGCTACGAGCAGTCCTTC.

This clonotype was seen ten or more times. V gene TRBV7-2 combines with J gene TRBJ1-1, with D uncertain. In germline, CDR1 is SGHTA, CDR2 FQGNSA. The CDR3 has 15 amino acids. The V and J ends lost 5 bases and 8 bases respectively, with 21 bases between them. As DNA, the CDR3 is TGTGCCAGCAGCCGCGTGGGTCGAGAATTGCGCGAAGCTTTCTTT. It codes for CASSRVGRELREAFF.

This clonotype was recorded only once. The chain is built from TRBV20-1 and TRBJ2-7; D perhaps matches TRBD1 (5 bases). V was pared by 0 bases and J by 2 bases, with 8 bases between. Germline V gene sequence: CDR1 DFQATT, CDR2 SNEGSKA (reference sequence). This CDR3 comprises 13 residues. The CDR3 coding sequence is TGCAGTGCTAGAGACGGACAAGCCTACGAGCAGTACTTC. The encoded protein is CSARDGQAYEQYF.

This clonotype has more than one count but fewer than ten. A much larger clonotype is one base distant, so this may be a read error. The chain joins TRBV6-2 or TRBV6-3 to TRBJ2-1; possibly TRBD1 for D (6 bases). CDR3 length equals 14 residues. In germline, CDR1 is MNHEY, CDR2 SVGEGT. Trimming removed 3 bases from V and 6 bases from J, with 12 bases in between. In DNA form, the CDR3 reads TGTGCCAGCAGTTATAGGCAGGGGTTCAATGAGCAGTTCTTC. Its translation: CASSYRQGFNEQFF.

This clonotype was observed many times. The gene calls are TRBV16 and TRBJ2-1; D is possibly TRBD2 (6 bases). This CDR3 contains 17 residues. Germline values: CDR1 KGHSY, CDR2 FQNENV. Trimming shortened V by 0 bases and J by 0 bases, and 12 bases separated the two germline ends. CDR3: CASSQSGAGGSYNEQFF. CDR3 bases: TGTGCCAGCAGCCAATCTGGGGCCGGGGGCTCCTACAATGAGCAGTTCTTC.

This clonotype has a count of ten or more. The chain employs TRBV7-9 and TRBJ2-7, with D perhaps matching TRBD2 (5 bases). Trimming took off 5 bases at V and 0 bases at J, with 14 bases between the two ends. CDR1 is SEHNR and CDR2 is FQNEAQ in the germline V gene (reference sequence). The CDR3 has 15 residues. CDR3 DNA sequence: TGTGCCAGCAGCACTCGCGAGGGTATCTCCTACGAGCAGTACTTC. Translated: CASSTREGISYEQYF. Using reference TRBV7-9 and TRBJ2-7 for the parts outside the CDR3, the full variable domain is DTGVSQNPRHKITKRGQNVTFRCDPISEHNRLYWYRQTLGQGPEFLTYFQNEAQLEKSRLLSDRFSAERPKGSFSTLEIQRTEQGDSAMYLCASSTREGISYEQYFGPGTRLTVT.

This rearrangement joins TRBV5-4 to TRBJ2-7; TRBD2 matches 11 bases. The germline V gene encodes CDR1 SGHNT and CDR2 YYREEE (reference sequence). There are 14 residues in the CDR3. V was pared by 4 bases and J by 6 bases, with 6 bases of the junction left unmatched. The CDR3 spells CASSGLAGGFEQYF. The CDR3 DNA is TGTGCCAGCAGCGGTCTAGCGGGAGGTTTCGAGCAGTACTTC.

This clonotype showed up many times. The chain combines TRBV6-2 or TRBV6-3 with TRBJ2-5; 9 bases agree with TRBD2. Per the germline V gene, CDR1 is MNHEY and CDR2 is SVGEGT. The V segment lost 5 bases and the J segment 8 bases; nucleotides outside the gene matches: 6. The CDR3 is 13 residues long. The chain's CDR3 is CASSISGSGTQYF. CDR3 DNA: TGTGCCAGCAGTATTAGCGGGAGCGGAACCCAGTACTTC.

This clonotype has a count of ten or more. The CDR3 DNA follows: TGTGCCAGCTCACCTTTGGCCCTTGGGGCTAATGAAAAACTGTTTTTT. Its protein is CASSPLALGANEKLFF. V usage is TRBV18 and J usage is TRBJ1-4; D gene uncertain. The V gene's germline CDR1 is KGHSH and CDR2 LQKENI. Deletions cut 3 bases from V and 3 bases from J, with 14 bases between. CDR3 length: 16 residues.

To note about this clonotype: Since a much larger clone is just one base distant, this may be a read error. This sequence joins TRBV5-1 and TRBJ2-7; D not certain. The germline CDR1 and CDR2 sequences are SGHRS and YFSETQ. The CDR3 sequence is 14 residues long. V was shortened by 4 bases and J by 5 bases, with 16 bases between the two germline ends. CDR3 in amino acids: CASSPRGRGHEQYF. The CDR3 DNA sequence: TGCGCCAGCAGCCCCCGTGGTCGCGGCCACGAGCAGTACTTC.

This clonotype was seen repeatedly, ten times or more. The chain has TRBV7-2 and TRBJ1-4; D remains ambiguous. V lost 5 bases to trimming and J lost 8 bases, with 12 bases between them. Germline CDR1 is SGHTA and CDR2 is FQGNSA. CDR3 length: 13 residues. CDR3 sequence reads: CASSPNSREKLFF. DNA of the CDR3: TGTGCCAGCAGCCCGAACTCGAGGGAAAAACTGTTTTTT.

This chain uses TRBV3-1 with TRBJ2-7; 12 nucleotides agree with TRBD1. The CDR3 extends over 19 amino acids. Germline CDR1 reads LGHDT; CDR2 reads YNNKEL (reference sequence). The DNA of the CDR3 is TGTACCTTCTGTCCTCCGGGACAGGGGGCAAGGGGGCTCTCCTACGAGCAGTACTTC. Translation gives CTFCPPGQGARGLSYEQYF.

This clonotype was found many times. V is TRBV20-1 and J is TRBJ1-2, with TRBD1 identical over 9 bases. There are 13 residues in the CDR3. J was trimmed by 6 bases and V by 5 bases; bases with no gene match: 7. Per the germline V gene, CDR1 is DFQATT and CDR2 is SNEGSKA (reference sequence). The DNA for the CDR3 is TGCAGTGCTGCCGGGACAGGGACGCATGGCTACACCTTC. The encoded protein is CSAAGTGTHGYTF.

This clonotype was detected ten times or more. The chain joins TRBV5-1 to TRBJ2-1, with TRBD2 identical over 8 bases. With V trimmed by 0 bases and J by 6 bases, 2 bases remained unmatched. This CDR3 spans 14 amino acids. Per germline, CDR1 SGHRS and CDR2 YFSETQ. CDR3 loop: CASSLGLAGNEQFF. The DNA of the CDR3 is TGCGCCAGCAGCTTGGGGCTAGCGGGCAATGAGCAGTTCTTC.

In its sample, this clonotype was seen many times. V is TRBV5-5 and J is TRBJ2-2; 8 bases align to TRBD1. Germline V gives CDR1 SGHKS, CDR2 YYEKEE (reference sequence). The length of the CDR3 is 15 residues. Trimming at V came to 4 bases and at J to 6 bases, leaving 8 bases not matched to a gene. The chain's CDR3 is CASSPWTGMAGELFF. The CDR3 DNA follows: TGTGCCAGCAGCCCCTGGACAGGGATGGCCGGGGAGCTGTTTTTT.

The table lists this clonotype with a count of one. This clone may be a read error of a much larger clone one base away. The V gene is TRBV19, the J gene TRBJ1-5; D unclear. The V and J ends lost 7 bases and 6 bases respectively, with 22 bases between them. The CDR3 is 16 amino acids. CDR1 LNHDA and CDR2 SQIVND come from the germline V gene (reference sequence). Here the CDR3 reads CASTGGQARSIQPQHF. The CDR3 coding sequence is TGTGCCAGTACCGGTGGCCAGGCTAGATCCATTCAGCCCCAGCATTTT. The full variable domain, in which reference TRBV19 and TRBJ1-5 provide the parts outside the CDR3, is DGGITQSPKYLFRKEGQNVTLSCEQNLNHDAMYWYRQDPGQGLRLIYYSQIVNDFQKGDIAEGYSVSREKKESFPLTVTSAQKNPTAFYLCASTGGQARSIQPQHFGDGTRLSIL.

There are many counts of this clonotype. The gene calls are TRBV7-8 and TRBJ1-2, with TRBD1 identical over 10 bases. Germline V lookup: CDR1 SGHVS, CDR2 FQNEAQ. The CDR3 is 14 amino acids. Trimming cost V 5 bases and J 6 bases; bases outside gene matches: 6. DNA for the CDR3: TGTGCCAGCAGCCCCGACAGGGGGCGAGATGGCTACACCTTC. It translates to CASSPDRGRDGYTF.

This clonotype was counted at least ten times. The V call is TRBV9, the J call TRBJ2-1, with 12 bases fitting TRBD2. The V and J ends lost 4 bases and 6 bases, in that order; junction bases with no gene match: 11. The germline V gene has CDR1 SGDLS and CDR2 YYNGEE. The CDR3 is made up of 17 amino acids. The CDR3 DNA reads as TGTGCCAGCAGCCCCCAGCTAGCGGGGGGGATAGGCAATGAGCAGTTCTTC. It specifies CASSPQLAGGIGNEQFF.